Presented here are 23 T cell receptor beta chains from one specimen sequenced in a study of shared clonotypes between healthy human individuals. The assay was immunoSEQ multiplex PCR, and TCRdb's table has in-frame clones only and misses some. The sample lists roughly 660,000 clones; roughly 87% were seen once. Sequencing was performed on memory CD8+ T cells from PBMCs. Subset noted: CD45RO+ cells pooled with CCR7-negative TemRA cells. The receptors derive from a man between 18 and 35 years old in good health. Some clones in this sample may be carry-over from other donors' samples.

The chain recombines TRBV27 with TRBJ2-7, with 9 bases fitting TRBD2. Looked up from germline, CDR1 is MNHEY and CDR2 is SMNVEV (reference sequence). The CDR3 runs to 14 residues. Unmatched junction bases numbered 3, after V lost 4 bases and J lost 2 bases. Here the CDR3 reads CASSWREGPYEQYF. The CDR3 DNA follows: TGTGCCAGCAGTTGGCGGGAGGGACCCTACGAGCAGTACTTC.

The chain links TRBV28 to TRBJ2-3; D call uncertain. Trimming cost V 7 bases and J 1 base, with 9 bases left between them. This CDR3 has 13 residues. The germline CDR1 and CDR2 sequences are MDHEN and SYDVKM. The CDR3 loop reads CASNYFRTDTQYF. The CDR3, as DNA: TGTGCCAGCAACTACTTTCGCACAGATACGCAGTATTTT.

J is TRBJ2-1 and V is TRBV9; tentatively, D is TRBD1 or TRBD2 (6 bases each). Germline V gene data show CDR1 as SGDLS and CDR2 as YYNGEE. The CDR3 runs to 14 residues. With 9 bases removed from V and 6 bases from J, the gap between germline ends came to 19 bases. This CDR3 reads CATSVSGGGNEQFF. The CDR3 DNA follows: TGTGCCACCTCGGTCAGCGGAGGGGGCAATGAGCAGTTCTTC.

This chain connects TRBV27 to TRBJ2-7; 7 nucleotides agree with TRBD2. Germline trimming cut 4 bases from V and 2 bases from J; bases unmatched to any gene: 2. This CDR3 comprises 13 residues. Germline CDR1 is MNHEY and CDR2 is SMNVEV (reference sequence). CDR3 residues: CASSYSGAYEQYF. The CDR3 region has the DNA TGTGCCAGCAGTTACAGCGGGGCCTACGAGCAGTACTTC.

The V and J genes are TRBV29-1 and TRBJ1-2; D is unclear. V lost 0 bases and J lost 7, with 9 bases in between. The CDR3 contains 12 residues. Germline V gene data show CDR1 as SQVTM and CDR2 as ANQGSEA. CDR3 amino acids: CSVEDLVSGYTF. The CDR3 nucleotides are TGCAGCGTTGAAGATCTCGTTTCTGGCTACACCTTC.

The chain recombines TRBV27 with TRBJ1-2; D may be TRBD1 (6 bases). Germline lookup yields CDR1 MNHEY and CDR2 SMNVEV (reference sequence). The CDR3 spans 16 residues. Trimming cost V 3 bases and J 0 bases, with 14 bases left between them. The CDR3 DNA sequence: TGTGCCAGCAGTTTTGTGGGGGGCCAGACTAACTATGGCTACACCTTC. It codes for CASSFVGGQTNYGYTF.

In its sample, this clone was seen many times. This rearrangement joins TRBV9 to TRBJ2-5; 8 bases agree with TRBD2. The CDR3 length is 15 residues. Germline loops: CDR1 SGDLS, CDR2 YYNGEE. Unmatched junction bases numbered 9, after V lost 3 bases and J lost 5 bases. CDR3 coding DNA: TGTGCCAGCAGCGCTTCCGGGACTAGTGAGGAGACCCAGTACTTC. As protein: CASSASGTSEETQYF. Complete variable domain (other parts from reference TRBV9 and TRBJ2-5): DSGVTQTPKHLITATGQRVTLRCSPRSGDLSVYWYQQSLDQGLQFLIQYYNGEERAKGNILERFSAQQFPDLHSELNLSSLELGDSALYFCASSASGTSEETQYFGPGTRLLVL.

The chain combines TRBV27 with TRBJ1-5, with 10 bases matching TRBD1. CDR3 size: 23 residues. The V gene end was trimmed by 2 bases and the J gene end by 0 bases; junction bases not matched to a gene: 22. Per the germline V gene, CDR1 is MNHEY and CDR2 is SMNVEV (reference sequence). As DNA, the CDR3 is TGTGCCAGCAGTTTACCTCGGGACAGGGGCCTCCAAAGGCGAAGGATTAGCAATCAGCCCCAGCATTTT. Protein sequence: CASSLPRDRGLQRRRISNQPQHF.

This chain connects TRBV27 to TRBJ2-7, with 8 bases that match TRBD2. Per the germline V gene, CDR1 is MNHEY and CDR2 is SMNVEV (reference sequence). CDR3 size: 15 residues. The ends lost 4 bases at V and 3 bases at J; junction bases unmatched: 8. CDR3 sequence: CASSSKRETYYEQYF. CDR3 bases: TGTGCCAGCAGTTCTAAGCGGGAGACGTACTACGAGCAGTACTTC.

The chain is built from TRBV11-1 and TRBJ2-1; possible D gene TRBD2, 5 bases. CDR1 is SGHAT and CDR2 is FQDESV in the germline V gene (reference sequence). The CDR3 consists of 13 residues. V lost 2 bases, J lost 8 bases, and 10 bases lay in between. The CDR3 DNA reads as TGTGCCAGCAGCTTAAGGGAGAGCTATGAGCAGTTCTTC. It specifies CASSLRESYEQFF. The full variable domain, in which reference TRBV11-1 and TRBJ2-1 provide the parts outside the CDR3, is EAEVAQSPRYKITEKSQAVAFWCDPISGHATLYWYRQILGQGPELLVQFQDESVVDDSQLPKDRFSAERLKGVDSTLKIQPAELGDSAMYLCASSLRESYEQFFGPGTRLTVL.

The rearrangement uses TRBV5-6 and TRBJ2-1; 8 bases are shared with TRBD2. CDR1 is SGHDT and CDR2 is YYEEEE in the germline V gene. The CDR3 is made up of 12 amino acids. CDR3 nucleotides: TGTGCAACGGGACTAGGGTACAATGAGCAGTTCTTC. This gives the protein CATGLGYNEQFF.

The chain joins TRBV10-3 to TRBJ2-3; D unclear. Trimming took off 6 bases at V and 0 bases at J, with 10 bases between the two ends. Germline CDR1 is ENHRY and CDR2 is SYGVKD. The length of the CDR3 is 14 residues. DNA of the CDR3: TGTGCCATCAGCACCGGGCCTAGCACAGATACGCAGTATTTT. Protein: CAISTGPSTDTQYF.

Concerning this clone itself: Other DNA variants within this sample encode the same CDR3. The CDR3 is CASSLDRPEQYF. The CDR3 region has the DNA TGTGCCAGCAGCTTAGACCGTCCGGAGCAGTACTTC. The chain has TRBV11-2 and TRBJ2-7; no firm D call. The germline V gene has CDR1 SGHAT and CDR2 FQNNGV. The V gene lost 0 bases and the J gene lost 7 bases, with 7 bases spanning the gap. CDR3 length equals 12 residues.

This chain links TRBV28 with TRBJ1-5; 7 nucleotides agree with TRBD1. Germline lookup yields CDR1 MDHEN and CDR2 SYDVKM. J was trimmed by 7 bases and V by 7 bases; bases with no gene match: 7. The CDR3 is 13 residues long. The CDR3 bases are TGTGCCAGCACGACAGGGAAAGGGCAGCCCCAGCATTTT. The encoded protein is CASTTGKGQPQHF. The variable domain in full, with the rest retrieved from reference TRBV28 and TRBJ1-5, is DVKVTQSSRYLVKRTGEKVFLECVQDMDHENMFWYRQDPGLGLRLIYFSYDVKMKEKGDIPEGYSVSREKKERFSLILESASTNQTSMYLCASTTGKGQPQHFGDGTRLSIL.

This rearrangement joins TRBV5-6 to TRBJ2-7; D possibly matches TRBD1 or TRBD2 (5 bases each). V was clipped by 3 bases and J by 3 bases, with 25 bases between them. The CDR3 spans 18 residues. Germline assignment: CDR1 SGHDT and CDR2 YYEEEE. The CDR3 DNA reads TGTGCCAGCAGCTCCCGACGGGGACCCAGGGATAGGGGCTACGAGCAGTACTTC. It encodes CASSSRRGPRDRGYEQYF. The complete variable domain, with remaining parts taken from reference TRBV5-6 and TRBJ2-7, reads DAGVTQSPTHLIKTRGQQVTLRCSPKSGHDTVSWYQQALGQGPQFIFQYYEEEERQRGNFPDRFSGHQFPNYSSELNVNALLLGDSALYLCASSSRRGPRDRGYEQYFGPGTRLTVT.

This clone was detected only once. V and J are TRBV11-2 and TRBJ2-7, with D perhaps TRBD1 (7 bases). In germline, CDR1 is SGHAT, CDR2 FQNNGV. The CDR3 is 16 amino acids. V lost 5 bases and J lost 1, with 18 bases in between. CDR3 residues: CASSGIWAGGSYEQYF. CDR3 DNA sequence: TGTGCCAGCAGCGGGATTTGGGCAGGGGGGTCCTACGAGCAGTACTTC. Drawing the rest from reference TRBV11-2 and TRBJ2-7, the complete variable domain is EAGVAQSPRYKIIEKRQSVAFWCNPISGHATLYWYQQILGQGPKLLIQFQNNGVVDDSQLPKDRFSAERLKGVDSTLKIQPAKLEDSAVYLCASSGIWAGGSYEQYFGPGTRLTVT.

The chain recombines TRBV7-2 with TRBJ2-6; 10 bases fit TRBD1. In germline, CDR1 is SGHTA, CDR2 FQGNSA. Unmatched junction bases numbered 6, after V lost 3 bases and J lost 1 base. The CDR3 is 18 residues long. The DNA for the CDR3 is TGTGCCAGCAGCTTTCCAGGGACAGGGGTTTCTGGGGCCAACGTCCTGACTTTC. Translated, it gives CASSFPGTGVSGANVLTF. The variable domain in full, completed from reference TRBV7-2 and TRBJ2-6, reads GAGVSQSPSNKVTEKGKDVELRCDPISGHTALYWYRQSLGQGLEFLIYFQGNSAPDKSGLPSDRFSAERTGGSVSTLTIQRTQQEDSAVYLCASSFPGTGVSGANVLTFGAGSRLTVL.

The V and J genes are TRBV7-9 and TRBJ1-1; a possible D gene is TRBD1 (6 bases). This CDR3 comprises 14 residues. V was cut by 6 bases and J by 0 bases, with 11 bases left in between. CDR1 and CDR2 (germline): SEHNR, FQNEAQ (reference sequence). CDR3: CASRLDSMNTEAFF. As DNA, the CDR3 is TGTGCCAGCAGACTGGACAGTATGAACACTGAAGCTTTCTTT.

This clone has only one observation. The junction differs from germline at one of its ends, possibly a read error. J is TRBJ2-1 and V is TRBV28; 9 bases are a match to TRBD2. CDR1 MDHEN and CDR2 SYDVKM come from the germline V gene. This CDR3 contains 12 residues. The CDR3 loop is CASSQGLANWIF. The CDR3 bases are TGTGCCAGCAGCCAGGGACTAGCTAATTGGATCTTC.

A remark on this clone: The junction shows a germline mismatch at one end, possibly a read error. The chain couples TRBV9 to TRBJ2-1; 9 bases match TRBD1. Germline-derived CDR1 and CDR2 are SGDLS and YYNGEE. This CDR3 has 12 amino acids. CDR3 coding DNA: TGTGCCAGCAGGGGGGACAGGGCGGTTCAAGTCTTC. Translated: CASRGDRAVQVF.

The chain is built from TRBV11-2 and TRBJ2-7; D might be TRBD2 (5 bases). In germline, CDR1 is SGHAT, CDR2 FQNNGV. The CDR3 is 16 amino acids. Trimming pared 5 bases from V and 0 bases from J, leaving 17 bases between. For the CDR3, the DNA is TGTGCCAGCAGCCCGAGGAGAGGGCCGAGCTCCTACGAGCAGTACTTC. It translates to CASSPRRGPSSYEQYF.

The J gene is TRBJ1-2, the V gene TRBV4-3; TRBD1 might be the D (6 bases). Per germline, CDR1 LGHNA and CDR2 YSLEER. The V gene lost 4 bases and the J gene lost 8 bases, with 17 bases spanning the gap. The CDR3 totals 14 residues. The CDR3 here is CASSRIRGSGGYTF. CDR3 sequence (DNA): TGCGCCAGCAGCCGGATCAGGGGTTCGGGCGGCTACACCTTC.

The V and J genes are TRBV6-6 and TRBJ1-1; possible D gene TRBD1, 5 bases. The germline CDR1 and CDR2 sequences are MNHNY and SVGAGI (reference sequence). Trimming removed 5 bases from V and 4 bases from J, with 17 bases in between. The CDR3 sequence is 15 residues long. The CDR3 coding sequence is TGTGCCAGCAGTGTCTCCGGGGCGCCGGGCACTGAAGCTTTCTTT. It translates to CASSVSGAPGTEAFF.